Below are 25 T cell receptor beta chains sequenced from a single sample in a study of early T cells in non-severe SARS-CoV-2 infection. TCRdb fed the 5' RACE reads into MiXCR, producing one record per CDR3 protein. This table holds around 55,000 distinct CDR3 sequences, about an eighth found once. Sequencing used whole blood. The receptors were sampled from an adult who was a healthcare worker with PCR-confirmed SARS-CoV-2 infection or an uninfected control (not recorded which).

This clonotype came up many times. This chain uses TRBV5-1 with TRBJ2-3, with TRBD1 matching 7 bases. The CDR3 covers 12 residues. Germline CDR1 and CDR2: SGHRS and YFSETQ. V dropped 4 bases and J dropped 9; count of bases not matched to a gene: 5. In nucleotides, the CDR3 is TGCGCCAGCAGCAGGGGACAGAGGACGCAGTATTTT. Translating it yields CASSRGQRTQYF.

This clonotype occurred many times. The rearrangement joins TRBV21-1 to TRBJ2-7; TRBD2 is the table's D call, not checked against the DNA. TRBV21-1 is annotated as a pseudogene. The CDR3 length is 22 residues. The CDR3 sequence is CASSKVKYGYRGLAGDAYEQYF. The CDR3 nucleotides are TGTGCCAGCAGCAAAGTTAAATATGGGTACCGGGGACTAGCGGGAGACGCCTACGAGCAGTACTTC.

This clonotype was counted ten times or more. The rearrangement links TRBV2 to TRBJ1-5; the match to TRBD1 covers 7 bases. V was pared by 6 bases and J by 1 base, with 3 bases of the junction left unmatched. The germline gives CDR1 SNHLY, CDR2 FYNNEI. This CDR3 has 14 residues. As DNA, the CDR3 is TGTGCCAGCAGGACAGGGTTAAGCAATCAGCCCCAGCATTTT. Its protein is CASRTGLSNQPQHF.

This clonotype has more than one count but fewer than ten. The V call is TRBV2, the J call TRBJ2-3, with D tentatively TRBD1 or TRBD2 (5 bases each). Trimming took 3 bases from V and 0 from J, leaving 19 bases between them. The CDR3 spans 18 residues. Germline V CDR1 and CDR2: SNHLY, FYNNEI. The CDR3 bases are TGTGCCAGCAGTGAGGGCCGACGAGGGGCGCGAAGCACAGATACGCAGTATTTT. Its translation: CASSEGRRGARSTDTQYF. Using reference TRBV2 and TRBJ2-3 for the parts outside the CDR3, the full variable domain is EPEVTQTPSHQVTQMGQEVILRCVPISNHLYFYWYRQILGQKVEFLVSFYNNEISEKSEIFDDQFSVERPDGSNFTLKIRSTKLEDSAMYFCASSEGRRGARSTDTQYFGPGTRLTVL.

This clonotype has a handful of counts. The chain couples TRBV7-2 to TRBJ1-5; TRBD1 matches at 8 bases. Trimming at V came to 5 bases and at J to 5 bases, leaving 5 bases not matched to a gene. Germline V gene data show CDR1 as SGHTA and CDR2 as FQGNSA. The CDR3 runs to 14 residues. DNA of the CDR3: TGTGCCAGCAGCCAGGACAGGGAATATCAGCCCCAGCATTTT. Protein: CASSQDREYQPQHF.

This clonotype was detected a few times. The rearrangement joins TRBV7-9 to TRBJ2-3, with unresolved D. The CDR3 extends over 11 amino acids. Trimming removed 5 bases at V and 2 bases at J, with 2 bases between. Germline-derived CDR1 and CDR2 are SEHNR and FQNEAQ (reference sequence). As DNA, the CDR3 is TGTGCCAGCAGCATCACAGATACGCAGTATTTT. This codes for CASSITDTQYF.

This clonotype was seen repeatedly, ten times or more. The chain employs TRBV9 and TRBJ2-2; D is undetermined. Germline CDR1 reads SGDLS; CDR2 reads YYNGEE. V lost 0 bases and J 3 bases, leaving 3 bases between the germline ends. This CDR3 contains 13 residues. DNA of the CDR3: TGTGCCAGCAGCGTAGTCGACACCGGGGAGCTGTTTTTT. Amino acid sequence: CASSVVDTGELFF.

The rearrangement uses TRBV3-1 and TRBJ2-3; 10 positions match TRBD2. The V segment lost 4 bases and the J segment 3 bases; nucleotides outside the gene matches: 4. This CDR3 comprises 15 residues. Germline loops: CDR1 LGHDT, CDR2 YNNKEL (reference sequence). The CDR3 loop is CASSPLAGQTDTQYF. DNA of the CDR3: TGTGCCAGCAGCCCACTAGCGGGACAAACAGATACGCAGTATTTT.

This clonotype has more than one count but fewer than ten. The rearrangement links TRBV5-1 to TRBJ1-1; 7 nucleotides align to TRBD1. CDR3 length: 14 residues. V lost 5 bases, J lost 1 base, and 5 bases stayed unmatched. Germline assignment: CDR1 SGHRS and CDR2 YFSETQ. Here the CDR3 reads CASRPGTENTEAFF. In DNA form, the CDR3 reads TGCGCCAGCAGGCCCGGGACAGAGAACACTGAAGCTTTCTTT.

The rearrangement links TRBV7-2 to TRBJ1-2; no reliable D call. CDR1 and CDR2 (germline): SGHTA, FQGNSA. The CDR3 sequence is 13 residues long. Trimming cost V 4 bases and J 3 bases, with 9 bases left between them. CDR3 bases: TGTGCCAGCAGCTCGGACCGGTACTATGGCTACACCTTC. Its translation is CASSSDRYYGYTF.

In its sample, this clonotype was seen a few times. This rearrangement joins TRBV9 to TRBJ2-3; D gene uncertain. This CDR3 is 14 amino acids long. Per the germline V gene, CDR1 is SGDLS and CDR2 is YYNGEE. V was trimmed by 3 bases and J by 0 bases, leaving 8 bases between them. The CDR3 sequence: CASSDSRSTDTQYF. The DNA for the CDR3 is TGTGCCAGCAGCGATAGCCGCAGCACAGATACGCAGTATTTT.

This clonotype was detected many times. The chain carries TRBV28 and TRBJ1-5, with D maybe TRBD1 (5 bases). From germline, CDR1 is MDHEN and CDR2 SYDVKM. The V end was cut by 7 bases, the J end by 3 bases, with 7 bases between. This CDR3 comprises 12 residues. The CDR3 DNA sequence: TGTGCCAGCAATGGGGCCAATCAGCCCCAGCATTTT. Its translation is CASNGANQPQHF.

The chain employs TRBV5-1 and TRBJ2-3; 11 positions match TRBD2. V trimming: 0 bases; J trimming: 4 bases; junction bases outside the gene matches: 4. The CDR3 spans 16 residues. Germline assignment: CDR1 SGHRS and CDR2 YFSETQ. In nucleotides, the CDR3 is TGCGCCAGCAGCTTGGGGCTAGCGGGAGGTCCAGATACGCAGTATTTT. Translated, it gives CASSLGLAGGPDTQYF.

This clonotype has a handful of counts. The chain has TRBV18 and TRBJ2-7; D call uncertain. Trimming shortened V by 0 bases and J by 2 bases, and 11 bases separated the two germline ends. CDR1 is KGHSH and CDR2 is LQKENI in the germline V gene. The CDR3 extends over 15 amino acids. CDR3 bases: TGTGCCAGCTCACCACCGGGCCTGTCCCCCTACGAGCAGTACTTC. Translated, it gives CASSPPGLSPYEQYF.

This clonotype was observed a handful of times. This chain uses TRBV29-1 with TRBJ2-5; 7 bases fit TRBD1. The CDR3 has 12 amino acids. CDR1 is SQVTM, CDR2 ANQGSEA, per germline. V was pared by 5 bases and J by 4 bases, with 4 bases of the junction left unmatched. The CDR3 region has the DNA TGCAGCGTTACTGACAGGGCAGAGACCCAGTACTTC. Encoded protein: CSVTDRAETQYF.

This clonotype occurred many times. The CDR3 DNA follows: TGTGCCAGCTCACCGATGGGGAACACTGAAGCTTTCTTT. It codes for CASSPMGNTEAFF. The rearrangement uses TRBV18 and TRBJ1-1; D is undetermined. CDR3 size: 13 residues. Trimming stripped 3 bases from V and 1 base from J, with 6 bases between. The V gene's germline CDR1 is KGHSH and CDR2 LQKENI.

The chain uses TRBV28 and TRBJ2-1, with TRBD2 identical over 12 bases. Trimming took 2 bases from V and 6 from J; bases not matched to a gene: 14. Germline CDR1 reads MDHEN; CDR2 reads SYDVKM. The CDR3 spans 19 residues. The CDR3 coding sequence is TGTGCCAGCAGTTTACTAGGGACTAGCGGGCTCAGTGTAGGCAATGAGCAGTTCTTC. Translation: CASSLLGTSGLSVGNEQFF.

The table lists this clonotype with a few counts. This chain links TRBV7-9 with TRBJ2-7; D remains unclear. With 5 bases removed from V and 1 base from J, the gap between germline ends came to 15 bases. The CDR3 length is 15 residues. In germline, CDR1 is SEHNR, CDR2 FQNEAQ (reference sequence). This CDR3 reads CASSPWGPRSYEQYF. CDR3 bases: TGTGCCAGCAGCCCATGGGGTCCCCGTTCCTACGAGCAGTACTTC.

The chain links TRBV3-1 to TRBJ1-2; tentative D call: TRBD1 (6 bases). The CDR3 has 15 amino acids. The germline V gene encodes CDR1 LGHDT and CDR2 YNNKEL (reference sequence). Between the trimmed V and J ends, which lost 1 base and 3 bases, there was a span of 12 bases. The CDR3 sequence is CASSQVGARDYGYTF. CDR3 DNA: TGTGCCAGCAGCCAAGTGGGGGCTAGGGACTATGGCTACACCTTC.

This clonotype was detected a few times. This chain uses TRBV20-1 with TRBJ1-2; D is uncertain. Trimming stripped 2 bases from V and 8 bases from J, with 6 bases between. This CDR3 is built from 10 residues. The germline V gene has CDR1 DFQATT and CDR2 SNEGSKA (reference sequence). CDR3 sequence: CSARYGGYTF. In nucleotides, the CDR3 is TGCAGTGCTAGATATGGGGGCTACACCTTC.

The J gene is TRBJ2-7, the V gene TRBV5-1; D is uncertain. Germline V gene data show CDR1 as SGHRS and CDR2 as YFSETQ. The CDR3 extends over 13 amino acids. Between the trimmed V and J ends, which lost 0 bases and 5 bases, there was a span of 9 bases. DNA for the CDR3: TGCGCCAGCAGCTTGGAGAGAGTAAACGAGCAGTACTTC. Translated, it gives CASSLERVNEQYF.

This clonotype was observed many times. This rearrangement joins TRBV7-3 to TRBJ2-1; a possible D gene is TRBD2 (6 bases). The CDR3 consists of 16 residues. V lost 5 bases and J lost 1, with 15 bases in between. Germline values: CDR1 SGHTA, CDR2 FQGTGA. The CDR3 region is CASSPFGGRSYNEQFF. In DNA, the CDR3 is TGTGCCAGCAGCCCCTTCGGAGGGAGGTCCTACAATGAGCAGTTCTTC.

This chain joins TRBV20-1 and TRBJ2-2, with a weak D call TRBD2 (5 bases). This CDR3 has 12 amino acids. Germline V gives CDR1 DFQATT, CDR2 SNEGSKA (reference sequence). The V gene lost 6 bases and the J gene lost 3 bases, with 8 bases spanning the gap. The CDR3 nucleotides are TGCAGTGCATCGCGGGACACCGGGGAGCTGTTTTTT. Translation: CSASRDTGELFF.

This clonotype occurred a few times. V gene TRBV7-8 combines with J gene TRBJ2-7; TRBD2 agrees at 8 bases. This CDR3 has 14 amino acids. Trimming cost V 7 bases and J 6 bases; bases outside gene matches: 11. Germline lookup yields CDR1 SGHVS and CDR2 FQNEAQ. The CDR3 protein is CASTASGSGLEQYF. The CDR3 DNA follows: TGTGCCAGCACCGCGAGCGGGAGCGGCCTCGAGCAGTACTTC.

This clonotype occurred many times. The V gene is TRBV27, the J gene TRBJ1-5; no definite D call. CDR1 is MNHEY and CDR2 is SMNVEV in the germline V gene (reference sequence). V shed 8 bases and J shed 0 bases, with 5 bases lying between them. This CDR3 region has 12 residues. CDR3 loop: CASWDSNQPQHF. The CDR3 DNA follows: TGTGCCAGCTGGGATAGCAATCAGCCCCAGCATTTT.